These 23 T cell receptor beta chains came from one sample sequenced in a study of cytomegalovirus exposure and HLA in healthy donors. 13 Jbeta primers and 60 Vbeta primers were used for the PCR. The assay was immunoSEQ multiplex PCR, and TCRdb's table has in-frame clones only and misses some. The sample has around 77,000 clones, more than 75% seen once; the top ten hold 3% to 4%. What was sequenced was PBMCs. Receptor source: a middle-aged man in good health and CMV-seronegative.

V usage is TRBV7-6 and J usage is TRBJ1-5; TRBD1 matches at 9 bases. The V and J ends lost 5 bases and 4 bases, in that order; junction bases with no gene match: 6. This CDR3 has 15 amino acids. Per germline, CDR1 SGHVS and CDR2 FNYEAQ. The CDR3 protein is CASSPGTGRNQPQHF. The CDR3 coding sequence is TGTGCCAGCAGCCCCGGGACAGGGAGAAATCAGCCCCAGCATTTT.

This chain connects TRBV6-5 to TRBJ2-7, with D maybe TRBD2 (6 bases). This CDR3 spans 13 amino acids. CDR1 and CDR2 from the germline V gene are MNHEY and SVGAGI. The V gene lost 0 bases and the J gene lost 7 bases, with 10 bases spanning the gap. The CDR3 region has the DNA TGTGCCAGCAGTTACTCGGGGGGTTGGGAGCAGTACTTC. Amino acids: CASSYSGGWEQYF.

J is TRBJ2-7 and V is TRBV6-1; 8 bases line up with TRBD1. Germline CDR1 is MNHNS and CDR2 is SASEGT. The CDR3 sequence is 15 residues long. V lost 6 bases, J lost 0 bases, and 7 bases stayed unmatched. CDR3 residues: CASSRDRSSSYEQYF. DNA for the CDR3: TGTGCCAGCAGCCGGGACAGGTCGAGCTCCTACGAGCAGTACTTC.

On this clone: Relative to the germline gene, one junction end is altered; a read error may explain this. The chain couples TRBV6-5 to TRBJ1-2; 9 positions match TRBD1. The V gene's germline CDR1 is MNHEY and CDR2 SVGAGI. This CDR3 is 16 amino acids long. In DNA form, the CDR3 reads TGTGCCAGCAGTTACTCCTCCGGGACAGGGTTCTATGGCTACCCCTTC. This codes for CASSYSSGTGFYGYPF.

The gene calls are TRBV14 and TRBJ2-3; D unclear. The V gene's germline CDR1 is SGHDN and CDR2 FVKESK. The ends were cut back, 0 bases at V and 1 base at J, with 8 bases in the middle. The CDR3 is 15 residues long. The CDR3 sequence is CASSQDLSGTDTQYF. CDR3 sequence (DNA): TGTGCCAGCAGCCAAGATCTAAGCGGCACAGATACGCAGTATTTT.

The gene calls are TRBV28 and TRBJ2-7; 15 bases line up with TRBD2. Germline CDR1 and CDR2: MDHEN and SYDVKM. The CDR3 totals 17 residues. The V gene end was trimmed by 7 bases and the J gene end by 4 bases; junction bases not matched to a gene: 11. In DNA form, the CDR3 reads TGTGCCAGCACCGCGGGACTAGCGGGGGGCCCCGTTTACGAGCAGTACTTC. Protein: CASTAGLAGGPVYEQYF.

This rearrangement joins TRBV5-4 to TRBJ1-2; TRBD1 aligns across 10 bases. Trimming removed 2 bases from V and 6 bases from J; junction bases left unmatched: 7. In germline, CDR1 is SGHNT, CDR2 YYREEE (reference sequence). CDR3 length equals 15 residues. Here the CDR3 reads CASSFPGQGRDGYTF. The CDR3 bases are TGTGCCAGCAGCTTCCCGGGACAGGGGAGAGATGGCTACACCTTC.

V is TRBV2 and J is TRBJ2-5; 9 bases line up with TRBD2. Germline-derived CDR1 and CDR2 are SNHLY and FYNNEI. The CDR3 contains 14 residues. V was clipped by 7 bases and J by 5 bases; unmatched bases: 8. CDR3 sequence: CASKPTSGVETQYF. CDR3 nucleotides: TGTGCCAGCAAACCGACTAGCGGAGTGGAGACCCAGTACTTC.

The rearrangement uses TRBV9 and TRBJ1-3; no definite D call. This CDR3 comprises 14 residues. Per germline, CDR1 SGDLS and CDR2 YYNGEE. The germline V and J ends were trimmed by 4 bases and 0 bases, with 8 bases remaining between them. The CDR3 protein is CASSLIGSGNTIYF. The CDR3 nucleotides are TGTGCCAGCAGCCTCATCGGCTCTGGAAACACCATATATTTT.

This clone showed up just a few times. V and J are TRBV18 and TRBJ2-3; 11 nucleotides align to TRBD2. Germline V gives CDR1 KGHSH, CDR2 LQKENI. The CDR3 has 16 amino acids. Trimming cost V 8 bases and J 1 base; bases outside gene matches: 8. The CDR3: CASTLLAGGRTDTQYF. The CDR3 DNA reads TGTGCCAGCACCCTCCTAGCGGGGGGTCGCACAGATACGCAGTATTTT.

The rearrangement uses TRBV14 and TRBJ2-2; D unresolved. Trimming removed 1 base from V and 1 base from J, with 4 bases in between. The length of the CDR3 is 14 residues. Per germline, CDR1 SGHDN and CDR2 FVKESK. CDR3 residues: CASSQVQNTGELFF. The CDR3 DNA sequence: TGTGCCAGCAGCCAAGTCCAGAACACCGGGGAGCTGTTTTTT.

The chain is built from TRBV6-1 and TRBJ1-6; 9 nucleotides match TRBD1. Losses at the gene ends were 5 bases for V and 9 bases for J; bases not matched to a gene: 2. Germline-derived CDR1 and CDR2 are MNHNS and SASEGT. The CDR3 runs 13 residues. CDR3 in DNA: TGTGCCAGCAGTACAGGGGGCTTTTCACCCCTCCACTTT. It encodes CASSTGGFSPLHF.

Comment on this clone: The junction does not match germline at one end; this may be a read error. The chain is built from TRBV7-9 and TRBJ1-5, with 11 bases aligning to TRBD1. The germline V gene encodes CDR1 SEHNR and CDR2 FQNEAQ (reference sequence). The CDR3 extends over 16 amino acids. CDR3 nucleotides: TGTTCCAGCAGCCTGGACAGGGGGCGAAGCAATCAGCCCCAGCATTTT. Protein sequence: CSSSLDRGRSNQPQHF.

The rearrangement uses TRBV6-5 and TRBJ1-5; D is ambiguous. The CDR3 has 11 residues. The germline gives CDR1 MNHEY, CDR2 SVGAGI. The ends were cut back, 6 bases at V and 4 bases at J, with 4 bases in the middle. The CDR3 DNA sequence: TGTGCCAGCAGATCTAATCAGCCCCAGCATTTT. Its protein is CASRSNQPQHF.

V is TRBV27 and J is TRBJ2-7, with 10 bases aligning to TRBD2. Germline assignment: CDR1 MNHEY and CDR2 SMNVEV (reference sequence). V shed 6 bases, J shed 0 bases, and the junction held 2 bases outside the gene matches. The CDR3 consists of 14 residues. CDR3 amino acids: CASSLAGVSYEQYF. CDR3 nucleotide sequence: TGTGCCAGCAGCCTAGCGGGGGTCTCCTACGAGCAGTACTTC.

The chain links TRBV4-1 to TRBJ2-1, with 7 nucleotides matching TRBD1. Germline trimming cut 5 bases from V and 7 bases from J; bases unmatched to any gene: 11. There are 15 residues in the CDR3. Germline CDR1 reads MGHRA; CDR2 reads YSYEKL. CDR3 loop: CASSKGQAAINEQFF. CDR3 DNA sequence: TGCGCCAGCAGCAAAGGACAGGCGGCAATTAATGAGCAGTTCTTC.

The chain couples TRBV9 to TRBJ2-6; TRBD1 matches 9 bases. The germline V gene encodes CDR1 SGDLS and CDR2 YYNGEE. CDR3 length: 17 amino acids. J gave up 4 bases and V 0 bases, and 5 bases lay outside the gene matches. The CDR3 sequence is CASSVVTGGMGANVLTF. CDR3 nucleotide sequence: TGTGCCAGCAGCGTAGTGACAGGGGGGATGGGGGCCAACGTCCTGACTTTC.

The rearrangement uses TRBV5-1 and TRBJ2-5, with 11 bases fitting TRBD1. Germline V CDR1 and CDR2: SGHRS, YFSETQ. The CDR3 covers 16 residues. V gave up 4 bases and J gave up 0 bases; unmatched junction bases: 5. CDR3: CASSGGTGGYQETQYF. DNA of the CDR3: TGCGCCAGCAGCGGGGGGACAGGGGGTTACCAAGAGACCCAGTACTTC. The full variable domain, completed using reference TRBV5-1 and TRBJ2-5, is KAGVTQTPRYLIKTRGQQVTLSCSPISGHRSVSWYQQTPGQGLQFLFEYFSETQRNKGNFPGRFSGRQFSNSRSEMNVSTLELGDSALYLCASSGGTGGYQETQYFGPGTRLLVL.

CDR3 protein: CASNTGTVFMNTEAFF. Written as DNA, the CDR3 is TGTGCCAGTAATACCGGGACAGTCTTTATGAACACTGAAGCTTTCTTT. This rearrangement joins TRBV19 to TRBJ1-1, with 7 bases that match TRBD1. The trim removed 7 bases at V and 0 bases at J, leaving 11 bases unmatched. Germline-derived CDR1 and CDR2 are LNHDA and SQIVND (reference sequence). The CDR3 is 16 residues long. Supplemented by reference TRBV19 and TRBJ1-1, the full variable domain reads DGGITQSPKYLFRKEGQNVTLSCEQNLNHDAMYWYRQDPGQGLRLIYYSQIVNDFQKGDIAEGYSVSREKKESFPLTVTSAQKNPTAFYLCASNTGTVFMNTEAFFGQGTRLTVV.

The V call is TRBV5-1, the J call TRBJ2-2; D gene uncertain. Germline V gene data show CDR1 as SGHRS and CDR2 as YFSETQ. Trimming pared 2 bases from V and 5 bases from J, leaving 7 bases between. The CDR3 covers 13 residues. CDR3: CASSFSGTGELFF. The CDR3 DNA reads as TGCGCCAGCAGCTTTTCCGGGACCGGGGAGCTGTTTTTT.

V usage is TRBV7-2 and J usage is TRBJ1-6; D gene unclear. Trimming pared 1 base from V and 6 bases from J, leaving 10 bases between. The germline V gene encodes CDR1 SGHTA and CDR2 FQGNSA. This CDR3 has 15 amino acids. The CDR3 protein is CASSLGGPANSPLHF. DNA for the CDR3: TGTGCCAGCAGCTTAGGAGGGCCCGCTAATTCACCCCTCCACTTT. Combining the CDR3 with reference TRBV7-2 and TRBJ1-6 gives the whole variable domain GAGVSQSPSNKVTEKGKDVELRCDPISGHTALYWYRQSLGQGLEFLIYFQGNSAPDKSGLPSDRFSAERTGGSVSTLTIQRTQQEDSAVYLCASSLGGPANSPLHFGNGTRLTVT.

The chain carries TRBV10-3 and TRBJ1-2, with D tentatively TRBD1 (5 bases). CDR3 length equals 15 residues. The germline V gene has CDR1 ENHRY and CDR2 SYGVKD. V was shortened by 3 bases and J by 4 bases, with 15 bases between the two germline ends. CDR3 sequence (DNA): TGTGCCATCAGTGAAGGAAGGCAGGGTATCTATGGCTACACCTTC. Translating gives CAISEGRQGIYGYTF.

The rearrangement links TRBV9 to TRBJ2-2; D is uncertain. Trimming removed 3 bases from V and 6 bases from J, with 9 bases in between. Germline assignment: CDR1 SGDLS and CDR2 YYNGEE. The CDR3 runs 13 residues. The CDR3 nucleotides are TGTGCCAGCAGCGCGCTCTCGGCCGGGGAGCTGTTTTTT. This sequence encodes CASSALSAGELFF.